The entry below gives a single T cell receptor beta chain sequence along with its context. Clones were read by immunoSEQ multiplex PCR, and TCRdb kept only the in-frame ones, dropping some. The table records 90,000 to 120,000 clones, more than 80% of them present only once. CDR1 is SGHTS, CDR2 YDEGEE, per germline. The trim removed 4 bases at V and 7 bases at J, leaving 5 bases unmatched. This CDR3 has 13 residues. The record originates from a study of blood T cell repertoires in COVID-19. The wider study: The samples span acute and convalescent COVID-19 from the United States, Italy and Spain.

The chain has TRBV5-8 and TRBJ2-1; 7 nucleotides agree with TRBD1. This TCR came from a man aged 40-49 years with active or convalescent COVID-19. Material for sequencing was peripheral blood. The chain's CDR3 is CASSPDRDNEQFF. The DNA for the CDR3 is TGTGCCAGCAGCCCCGACAGGGATAATGAGCAGTTCTTC.